This is a list of T cell receptor beta chains from one sample in a study of shared clonotypes between healthy human individuals. Clones were read by immunoSEQ multiplex PCR, and TCRdb kept only the in-frame ones, dropping some. This table holds around 1,900,000 clones, roughly 93% found once. Material: naive CD8+ T cells from PBMCs. These receptors were obtained from a man younger than 35 in good health. Some clones in this sample may be carry-over from other donors' samples. CDR3s include the opening cysteine and the closing phenylalanine or tryptophan. The order of the fields is J gene, V gene, clone size, D gene, CDR3 DNA, CDR3 protein. D genes are given only for firm matches. The size of a clone is reported for some rows only, either as once, few or many, or as a class for expanded clones.

TRBJ2-7	TRBV18	-	-	TGTGCCAGCTCACCACTAGACGCCACTTCGGACGAGCAGTACTTC	CASSPLDATSDEQYF
TRBJ2-1	TRBV4-2	-	TRBD2	TGTGCCAGCAGCCAAGAGGGCCTAGCGGGAGGAGGCAATGAGCAGTTCTTC	CASSQEGLAGGGNEQFF
TRBJ1-2	TRBV7-9	-	-	TGTGCCAGCAGCCGGGGGACGGGGTTCGGCTACACCTTC	CASSRGTGFGYTF
TRBJ1-5	TRBV9	once	-	TGTGCCAGCAGCGTAGGTGTATATAGCAATCAGCCCCAGCATTTT	CASSVGVYSNQPQHF
TRBJ2-7	TRBV5-1	-	TRBD2	TGCGCCAGCAGCTCGCTAAGCCGAGCGGGAGGGGTTTACGAGCAGTACTTC	CASSSLSRAGGVYEQYF
TRBJ2-2	TRBV10-2	-	TRBD2	TGCGCCAGCAGTGAGAGAGGGGAGGGCACCGGGGAGCTGTTTTTT	CASSERGEGTGELFF
TRBJ2-1	TRBV10-1	-	-	TGCGCCAGCAGTGTGGTTCGGAGCGGAGAGCAGTTCTTC	CASSVVRSGEQFF
TRBJ2-1	TRBV5-4	-	-	TGTGCCAGCAGCTTTGGAGACGAACTTAAGCAGTTCTTC	CASSFGDELKQFF
TRBJ2-1	TRBV7-9	-	-	TGTGCCAGCAGCTTCGGAGGGGCTTACAATGAGCAGTTCTTC	CASSFGGAYNEQFF
TRBJ2-7	TRBV19	-	-	TGTGCCAGTAGTGTACCCGGTGGGACACATCTCTACGAGCAGTACTTC	CASSVPGGTHLYEQYF
TRBJ2-1	TRBV7-8	-	TRBD2	TGTGCCAGCAGCCTTAGCGGGAGCTCCTACAATGAGCAGTTCTTC	CASSLSGSSYNEQFF
TRBJ1-1	TRBV18	-	-	TGTGCCAGCTCACCGGCCAGGGGTGACACTGAAGCTTTCTTT	CASSPARGDTEAFF
TRBJ2-5	TRBV11-2	-	-	TGTGCCAGCAGCTTAGATCCCTGGAGAGGGGCAGAGACCCAGTACTTC	CASSLDPWRGAETQYF
TRBJ2-7	TRBV6-6	-	-	TGTGCCAGCAGTTACTCCCAGGAACACAACGAGCAGTACTTC	CASSYSQEHNEQYF
TRBJ1-5	TRBV19	-	-	TGTGCCAGTAGCCCCCATCCACGATACCTCGGTCAGCCCCAGCATTTT	CASSPHPRYLGQPQHF
TRBJ2-7	TRBV27	-	-	TGTGCCAGCAGTGGGGGACACTCCTACGAGCAGTACTTC	CASSGGHSYEQYF
TRBJ1-1	TRBV5-8	once	TRBD1	TGTGCCAGCAGCTTGGCCCCAGGGGGACTTATGAACACTGAAGCTTTCTTT	CASSLAPGGLMNTEAFF
TRBJ2-5	TRBV29-1	-	TRBD2	TGCAGCGAATTGACTAGCGGGAGATCGGAGACCCAGTACTTC	CSELTSGRSETQYF
TRBJ1-5	TRBV28	-	-	TGTGCCAGCAGGAAGGGGGTCAATCAGCCCCAGCATTTT	CASRKGVNQPQHF
TRBJ2-7	TRBV27	-	-	TGTGCCAGCAGTTTATCGGGGTACTCCAACTACGAGCAGTACTTC	CASSLSGYSNYEQYF
TRBJ2-3	TRBV9	-	-	TGTGCCAGCAACGCCGAAGACCGACCCTCAGATACGCAGTATTTT	CASNAEDRPSDTQYF
TRBJ2-1	TRBV19	-	-	TGTGCCAGTAGTATAGGGAGGATAGGCAGGGGCGTGAATGAGCAGTTCTTC	CASSIGRIGRGVNEQFF
TRBJ2-2	TRBV11-2	-	TRBD1	TGTGCCAGCAGCTTCCAGGGGACAGGGGGCTTCTACGGGGAGCTGTTTTTT	CASSFQGTGGFYGELFF
TRBJ2-1	TRBV11-2	-	TRBD2	TGTGCCAGCAGCTTACCTCCGGGACTAGGGATCGGTAATGAGCAGTTCTTC	CASSLPPGLGIGNEQFF
TRBJ2-7	TRBV28	-	TRBD1	TGTGCCAGCAGAGATTCGACAGGGGGCCTATACGAGCAGTACTTC	CASRDSTGGLYEQYF
TRBJ2-1	TRBV5-1	once	TRBD1	TGCGCCAGCAGCTCCGACAGGGAAGCAAGCAATGAGCAGTTCTTC	CASSSDREASNEQFF
TRBJ2-3	TRBV5-1	-	-	TGCGCCAGCAGCTATCAAGCAGATACGCAGTATTTT	CASSYQADTQYF
TRBJ1-4	TRBV6-5	-	TRBD1	TGTGCCAGCAGTTATGGACAGGGGAGTGAAAAACTGTTTTTT	CASSYGQGSEKLFF
TRBJ2-7	TRBV11-2	-	-	TGTGCCAGCAGCGCAAACTACGAGCAGTACTTC	CASSANYEQYF
TRBJ1-5	TRBV27	-	TRBD1	TGTGCCACTCACGCAGGGGGCGACAATCAGCCCCAGCATTTT	CATHAGGDNQPQHF
TRBJ1-5	TRBV6-6	-	TRBD1	TGTGCCAGCAGCAAGGGACAGTATCAGCCCCAGCATTTT	CASSKGQYQPQHF
TRBJ1-2	TRBV27	-	-	TGTGCCAGCAGTTTAACAGGGAACGGCTACACCTTC	CASSLTGNGYTF
TRBJ1-4	TRBV2	-	-	TGTGCCAGCATGCCACAGGGCGGGGGGGAAGAAAAACTGTTTTTT	CASMPQGGGEEKLFF
TRBJ2-7	TRBV19	-	-	TGTGCCAGTAGGGCCCGGCCGGGAGAAGAGCAGTACTTC	CASRARPGEEQYF
TRBJ2-7	TRBV7-9	-	TRBD1	TGTGCCAGCAGCGTACCTCGTGGGGGACAGGGGTCATACGAGCAGTACTTC	CASSVPRGGQGSYEQYF
TRBJ2-2	TRBV4-1	-	-	TGCGCCAGCAGCGGTAATCAGGGCGCCGGGGAGCTGTTTTTT	CASSGNQGAGELFF
TRBJ2-3	TRBV10-3	-	-	TGTGCCATCAGTGGTCCCGATAGTACGGGCACAGATACGCAGTATTTT	CAISGPDSTGTDTQYF
TRBJ2-2	TRBV14	-	-	TGTGCCAGCAGCCAACGCGGGGCAGGGCGCAGAGTGGGCACCGGGGAGCTGTTTTTT	CASSQRGAGRRVGTGELFF
TRBJ2-1	TRBV11-1	-	-	TGTGCCAGCAGCTCAAGGACCGGGACCCAGACCTACAATGAGCAGTTCTTC	CASSSRTGTQTYNEQFF
TRBJ2-1	TRBV15	-	-	TGTGCCACCAGCAGAGATTTCAGGGTCCCCTACAATGAGCAGTTCTTC	CATSRDFRVPYNEQFF
TRBJ2-7	TRBV5-1	-	-	TGCGCCAGCAGCTTGCTGGAACCCTACGAGCAGTACTTC	CASSLLEPYEQYF
TRBJ2-7	TRBV27	-	TRBD2	TGTGCCAGCAGTCCATCCCCCCTAGCGGGTGGTGAGCAGTACTTC	CASSPSPLAGGEQYF
TRBJ2-7	TRBV27	-	TRBD1	TGTGCCAGCAGTTTGGGGGGACAGGGGTACGAGCAGTACTTC	CASSLGGQGYEQYF
TRBJ2-5	TRBV4-1	-	-	TGCGCCAGCAGCCAAGATCCAGCCGAAGAGACCCAGTACTTC	CASSQDPAEETQYF
TRBJ2-1	TRBV27	-	TRBD1	TGTGCCAGCAGAGGGACAGGTACCAACAATGAGCAGTTCTTC	CASRGTGTNNEQFF
TRBJ1-2	TRBV5-1	-	TRBD1	TGCGCCAGCAGCTTGGGGCCCCTGAACAGGGGGCCAGGAGGCTACACCTTC	CASSLGPLNRGPGGYTF
TRBJ2-3	TRBV7-3	-	-	TGTGCCAGCAGCCCCCTCGAGCGGACCTCGAGCACAGATACGCAGTATTTT	CASSPLERTSSTDTQYF
TRBJ1-5	TRBV6-6	once	-	TGTGCCAGCAGTCCAAAGTACAATCAGCCCCAGCATTTT	CASSPKYNQPQHF
TRBJ1-3	TRBV11-2	-	-	TGTGCCAGCAGCTCGCAACTGATTAACTCTGGAAACACCATATATTTT	CASSSQLINSGNTIYF
TRBJ2-1	TRBV7-9	-	TRBD2	TGTGCCAGCAGCCCCAGGAGCGGGGAGCAGTACAATGAGCAGTTCTTC	CASSPRSGEQYNEQFF
TRBJ2-1	TRBV29-1	once	-	TGCAGCGTTTACAAGGAGGAATCCTACAATGAGCAGTTCTTC	CSVYKEESYNEQFF
TRBJ1-5	TRBV7-9	-	TRBD1	TGTGCCAGCAGCTCGGGGACAGGGCCCCAGCATTTT	CASSSGTGPQHF
TRBJ2-1	TRBV19	few	TRBD2	TGTGCCACCGAGGGGGCGGGAGGGATTGGTGATGAGCAGTTCTTC	CATEGAGGIGDEQFF